This T cell receptor (beta chain) was obtained from a study of shared T cell receptors in the human thymus. TCRdb's copy holds only in-frame clones and misses some; the assay was immunoSEQ multiplex PCR. The sample lists roughly 700,000 clones, more than 75% occurring once. The CDR3 totals 17 residues. Losses at the gene ends were 3 bases for V and 9 bases for J; bases not matched to a gene: 11. Per germline, CDR1 MNHEY and CDR2 SMNVEV (reference sequence). A single count supports this clone. These data were likewise used in another study, on human thymus T cells. That source notes: Healthy Finnish infants undergoing corrective surgery for congenital heart defects were used as donors. Corrective cardiac operations yielded the resected thymus tissue. Thymic repertoires from unrelated individuals overlapped highly, related research reported.

The TCR sequence derives from a boy in the first two years of life with a congenital heart defect. This chain uses TRBV27 with TRBJ2-1, with 13 bases matching TRBD2. Input material: thymocytes. The CDR3: CASSLGTSGIFRGEQFF. CDR3 sequence (DNA): TGTGCCAGCAGTTTGGGGACTAGCGGGATATTCCGGGGTGAGCAGTTCTTC.